This paragraph reports one T cell receptor beta chain. Its antigen is still unknown. Germline V gene lookup returns CDR1 SEHNR and CDR2 FQNEAQ (reference sequence). The CDR3 covers 14 residues. V was clipped by 5 bases and J by 1 base, with 12 bases between them. The table came from immunoSEQ multiplex PCR; TCRdb's copy has only in-frame clones and leaves some out. The sample consists of fewer than 55,000 clones, roughly four fifths of them appearing once. This specimen comes from a study of OX40 agonist ivuxolimab in advanced cancers. Study-level results: Partial responders receiving 0.1-3.0 mg/kg showed among the lowest clonal expansion.

Systemic immunosuppression or a history of autoimmune disease excluded patients. This rearrangement joins TRBV7-9 to TRBJ2-7; D may be TRBD2 (6 bases). The sample here was CD4+ or CD8+ T cells sorted from blood, taken in a trial of the OX40 agonist ivuxolimab. This clonotype was obtained from an adult with an advanced solid tumor such as melanoma, head and neck, liver or kidney cancer. DNA of the CDR3: TGTGCCAGCAGCCCCCGGGAGAGGTCCTACGAGCAGTACTTC. Protein: CASSPRERSYEQYF.